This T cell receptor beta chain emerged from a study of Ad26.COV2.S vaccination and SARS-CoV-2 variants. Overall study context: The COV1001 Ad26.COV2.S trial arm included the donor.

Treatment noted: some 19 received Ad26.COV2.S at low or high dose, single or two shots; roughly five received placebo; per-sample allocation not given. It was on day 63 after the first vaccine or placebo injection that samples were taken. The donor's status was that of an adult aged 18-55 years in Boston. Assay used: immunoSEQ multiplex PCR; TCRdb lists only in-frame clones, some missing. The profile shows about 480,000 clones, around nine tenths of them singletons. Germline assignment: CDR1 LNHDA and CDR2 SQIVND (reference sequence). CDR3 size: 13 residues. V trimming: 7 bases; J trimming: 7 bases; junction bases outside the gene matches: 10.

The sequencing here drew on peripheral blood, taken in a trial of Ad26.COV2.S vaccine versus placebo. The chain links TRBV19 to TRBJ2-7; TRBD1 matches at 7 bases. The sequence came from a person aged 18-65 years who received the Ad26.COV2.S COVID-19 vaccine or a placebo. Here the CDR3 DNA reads TGTGCCAGTACTGACAGGGTCCTTCGAGAGCAGTACTTC. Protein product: CASTDRVLREQYF. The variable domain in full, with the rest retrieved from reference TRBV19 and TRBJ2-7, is DGGITQSPKYLFRKEGQNVTLSCEQNLNHDAMYWYRQDPGQGLRLIYYSQIVNDFQKGDIAEGYSVSREKKESFPLTVTSAQKNPTAFYLCASTDRVLREQYFGPGTRLTVT.